The TCR beta chain described here comes from a study of technical replicates of blood from a few donors. The protocol was immunoSEQ multiplex PCR, while the TCRdb copy is restricted to in-frame clones and leaves out a portion. This table holds tens of thousands of clones, around 94% found once. V lost 5 bases and J 5 bases, leaving 19 bases between the germline ends. This CDR3 spans 15 amino acids. CDR1 SGHTA and CDR2 FQGNSA come from the germline V gene. V usage is TRBV7-2 and J usage is TRBJ2-7; D might be TRBD1 (6 bases). This receptor was identified in a human donor in good health. The sample taken for sequencing was T cells isolated from PBMCs. The CDR3 DNA sequence: TGTGCCAGCAGCCTTAGCAGGGGTACTATCCACGAGCAGTACTTC. It specifies CASSLSRGTIHEQYF.